The next 22 T cell receptor beta chains were all read from a single sample in a study of blood T cells in healthy people across ages. The authors ran a second PCR of about 7 to 12 cycles using a sample-barcoded 5' primer and a J-beta primer mix. Using its own MiXCR run on the 5' RACE reads, TCRdb lists one record per CDR3 protein. The sample includes fewer than 900,000 distinct CDR3 sequences, around 34% of them seen just once. Material: blood. The origin of the receptors is a man aged 18 to 35 in good health.

This sequence joins TRBV5-1 and TRBJ2-5; unclear D gene. CDR1 is SGHRS and CDR2 is YFSETQ in the germline V gene. CDR3 length: 16 amino acids. V lost 1 base, J lost 1 base, and 14 bases lay in between. The CDR3 DNA reads as TGCGCCAGCAGCTTGAACCAGCAGCGTCCCCAAGAGACCCAGTACTTC. Amino acids: CASSLNQQRPQETQYF.

This clonotype showed up just a few times. The V gene is TRBV7-8, the J gene TRBJ2-7, with TRBD1 matching 10 bases. V trimming: 5 bases; J trimming: 4 bases; junction bases outside the gene matches: 14. The CDR3 has 17 amino acids. Per the germline V gene, CDR1 is SGHVS and CDR2 is FQNEAQ. The CDR3 loop is CASSPILRDRGRYEQYF. CDR3 DNA: TGTGCCAGCAGCCCAATTCTCCGGGACAGGGGAAGGTACGAGCAGTACTTC.

The chain recombines TRBV7-2 with TRBJ2-7; D is unresolved. Per germline, CDR1 SGHTA and CDR2 FQGNSA. Trimming left V 1 base short and J 7 bases short, with 14 bases between. This CDR3 has 14 residues. CDR3 sequence reads: CASSLDSGRPEQYF. The CDR3 DNA follows: TGTGCCAGCAGCTTAGATTCTGGGCGGCCAGAGCAGTACTTC.

J is TRBJ2-3 and V is TRBV25-1, with a possible D match to TRBD2 (6 bases). The CDR3 extends over 16 amino acids. Trimming left V 1 base short and J 6 bases short, with 17 bases between. Germline loops: CDR1 MGHDK, CDR2 SYGVNS. CDR3: CASSEWTTSSADTQYF. The CDR3 DNA reads TGTGCCAGCAGTGAATGGACTACCTCTAGCGCGGATACGCAGTATTTT.

At least ten counts were recorded for this clonotype. J is TRBJ2-3 and V is TRBV20-1; the D gene could be TRBD1 or TRBD2 (6 bases each). Germline values: CDR1 DFQATT, CDR2 SNEGSKA (reference sequence). The CDR3 totals 14 residues. V was clipped by 3 bases and J by 2 bases, with 12 bases between them. CDR3 in amino acids: CSASHRGHTDTQYF. DNA of the CDR3: TGCAGTGCTAGCCACCGGGGGCACACAGATACGCAGTATTTT.

V usage is TRBV7-8 and J usage is TRBJ2-2; D may be TRBD1 (6 bases). Deletions cut 5 bases from V and 1 base from J, with 11 bases between. CDR1 and CDR2 (germline): SGHVS, FQNEAQ. The CDR3 extends over 15 amino acids. CDR3 DNA: TGTGCCAGCAGCGCGACGACAGGGAACACCGGGGAGCTGTTTTTT. Its translation is CASSATTGNTGELFF.

The chain is built from TRBV7-2 and TRBJ2-3; perhaps TRBD1 as D (6 bases). V shed 2 bases and J shed 5 bases, with 11 bases lying between them. CDR1 and CDR2 (germline): SGHTA, FQGNSA. This CDR3 comprises 14 residues. Here the CDR3 reads CASSLYRTVDTQYF. The CDR3 bases are TGTGCCAGCAGCTTATACAGGACAGTAGATACGCAGTATTTT.

The V gene is TRBV29-1, the J gene TRBJ2-1; D might be TRBD2 (6 bases). The J call could be wrong; TRBJ2-7 is a better fit for the DNA end. The CDR3 loop spans 16 amino acids. Germline CDR1 SQVTM, CDR2 ANQGSEA. CDR3 sequence reads: CSVEDSVGSSYNEQYF. The CDR3 DNA is TGCAGCGTTGAAGATAGCGTCGGGAGCTCCTACAATGAGCAGTACTTC.

This chain's CDR3 is CASSFPGQGPTPTDTQYF. CDR3 coding DNA: TGTGCCAGCAGCTTTCCGGGACAGGGTCCTACCCCTACAGATACGCAGTATTTT. V is TRBV3-1 and J is TRBJ2-3; 9 nucleotides line up with TRBD1. Germline trimming cut 5 bases from V and 3 bases from J; bases unmatched to any gene: 15. Germline loops: CDR1 LGHDT, CDR2 YNNKEL (reference sequence). The CDR3 is 18 amino acids.

The J gene is TRBJ2-3, the V gene TRBV4-2; TRBD2 aligns across 11 bases. The CDR3 spans 16 residues. Germline V gene lookup returns CDR1 LGHNA and CDR2 YNFKEQ. The V and J ends lost 4 bases and 2 bases, in that order; junction bases with no gene match: 5. CDR3 sequence reads: CASSLSGGDHTDTQYF. CDR3 DNA: TGTGCCAGCAGCCTTAGCGGGGGGGACCACACAGATACGCAGTATTTT.

The V call is TRBV7-2, the J call TRBJ2-7; 9 nucleotides line up with TRBD2. Germline V lookup: CDR1 SGHTA, CDR2 FQGNSA. V was pared by 5 bases and J by 3 bases, with 11 bases of the junction left unmatched. CDR3 length: 16 residues. CDR3 DNA: TGTGCCAGCAGCCTAAGTTCCGGCGGGGGGGACTACGAGCAGTACTTC. Protein sequence: CASSLSSGGGDYEQYF.

This clonotype was found many times. CDR3 protein: CASSFTYEQYF. The DNA for the CDR3 is TGTGCCAGCAGTTTTACCTACGAGCAGTACTTC. The rearrangement joins TRBV6-2 or TRBV6-3 to TRBJ2-7; D gene uncertain. CDR3 size: 11 residues. The germline V gene has CDR1 MNHEY and CDR2 SVGEGT. Trimming left V 4 bases short and J 2 bases short, with 3 bases between.

In this sample, this clonotype turned up a few times. The chain joins TRBV7-2 to TRBJ2-4, with D hard to call. The CDR3 spans 13 residues. Germline V gene lookup returns CDR1 SGHTA and CDR2 FQGNSA. Trimming took off 5 bases at V and 3 bases at J, with 8 bases between the two ends. The CDR3 DNA follows: TGTGCCAGCAGCCCCCTGGGCAAAAACATTCAGTACTTC. The encoded protein is CASSPLGKNIQYF.

This clonotype was seen repeatedly, ten times or more. The chain couples TRBV7-9 to TRBJ2-1, with 7 bases lining up with TRBD1. This CDR3 comprises 14 residues. The germline gives CDR1 SEHNR, CDR2 FQNEAQ (reference sequence). V dropped 5 bases and J dropped 4; count of bases not matched to a gene: 5. CDR3: CASSARQGYNEQFF. CDR3 DNA: TGTGCCAGCAGCGCCCGACAGGGTTACAATGAGCAGTTCTTC.

The chain joins TRBV30 to TRBJ2-3, with 12 bases identical to TRBD2. Losses at the gene ends were 3 bases for V and 4 bases for J; bases not matched to a gene: 8. CDR3 length: 16 amino acids. CDR1 is GTSNPN, CDR2 SVGIG, per germline (reference sequence). CDR3 coding DNA: TGTGCCTGGAGCGCTACTAGCGGGGGGCCATCAGATACGCAGTATTTT. This encodes CAWSATSGGPSDTQYF. The full variable domain, rest sourced from reference TRBV30 and TRBJ2-3, is SQTIHQWPATLVQPVGSPLSLECTVEGTSNPNLYWYRQAAGRGLQLLFYSVGIGQISSEVPQNLSASRPQDRQFILSSKKLLLSDSGFYLCAWSATSGGPSDTQYFGPGTRLTVL.

For this clonotype: A clone one base away is much larger, so this may be a read error. The V gene is TRBV7-2, the J gene TRBJ2-6; no reliable D call. Germline assignment: CDR1 SGHTA and CDR2 FQGNSA. This CDR3 spans 14 amino acids. CDR3 nucleotide sequence: TGTGCCAGCAGCGCCGACTCTGGGACCAACGTCCTGACTTTC. It yields the protein CASSADSGTNVLTF.

V and J are TRBV6-1 and TRBJ1-1, with D possibly matching TRBD1 (6 bases). The CDR3 length is 16 residues. The germline V gene has CDR1 MNHNS and CDR2 SASEGT. Between the trimmed V and J ends, which lost 3 bases and 0 bases, there was a span of 14 bases. The CDR3 here is CASSDPGRGLNTEAFF. In nucleotides, the CDR3 is TGTGCCAGCAGTGACCCGGGACGGGGGCTGAACACTGAAGCTTTCTTT.

Notes on this clonotype: The junction departs from the called germline gene at one end, perhaps through a read error. The CDR3 reads CTSSQDGGQETQYF. CDR3 coding DNA: TGTACCAGCAGCCAAGATGGAGGGCAAGAGACCCAGTACTTC. This chain uses TRBV4-2 with TRBJ2-5, with a possible D match to TRBD2 (6 bases). Germline V gene data show CDR1 as LGHNA and CDR2 as YNFKEQ. The length of the CDR3 is 14 residues.

This clonotype appeared many times. This CDR3 reads CASSYSDSYEQYF. The CDR3 DNA reads TGTGCCAGCAGTTACTCCGACTCCTACGAGCAGTACTTC. The V gene is TRBV6-5, the J gene TRBJ2-7; no reliable D call. The CDR3 sequence is 13 residues long. The germline V gene encodes CDR1 MNHEY and CDR2 SVGAGI. Deletions cut 0 bases from V and 0 bases from J, with 3 bases between.

This clonotype showed up just a few times. The gene calls are TRBV29-1 and TRBJ1-4; TRBD1 might be the D (5 bases). The germline V gene encodes CDR1 SQVTM and CDR2 ANQGSEA. This CDR3 spans 13 amino acids. V shed 6 bases and J shed 6 bases, with 14 bases lying between them. CDR3 region: CSVAPGQDEKLFF. DNA for the CDR3: TGCAGCGTAGCCCCGGGGCAGGATGAAAAACTGTTTTTT.

This clonotype showed up just a few times. The rearrangement joins TRBV12-3 or TRBV12-4 to TRBJ2-1; 10 bases map to TRBD1. The CDR3 sequence is 14 residues long. V was clipped by 7 bases and J by 7 bases; unmatched bases: 7. Here the CDR3 reads CASNLDRGWNEQFF. The CDR3 DNA is TGTGCCAGCAACCTGGACAGGGGGTGGAATGAGCAGTTCTTC.

This clonotype was counted a few times. J is TRBJ1-4 and V is TRBV2; D is unresolved. CDR1 is SNHLY, CDR2 FYNNEI, per germline. The ends were cut back, 0 bases at V and 7 bases at J, with 15 bases in the middle. The CDR3 extends over 16 amino acids. CDR3 nucleotide sequence: TGTGCCAGCAGTGAAGCGCTTCTTGGATCGGGTGAAAAACTGTTTTTT. It encodes CASSEALLGSGEKLFF.